This T cell receptor (beta chain) was recorded in a study of patients and donors after allogeneic stem cell transplantation (dated by TCRdb to the early 2020s). On this clonotype itself: There is no known antigen for this receptor. Base quality data are lacking; no much larger clone is found one base away.

The protocol used for the library was RT-PCR. Sequencing used a NextSeq 550. TCRdb redid the processing of the public reads, applying fastp at Q25 and MiXCR, and retained in-frame beta chains. Every entry covers one CDR3 protein and lists the most common genes and DNA from its rows. The sample includes around 200,000 distinct CDR3 sequences, with 38% observed a single time. The ten largest clones take up about 9.9% of the sample. V drops 5 bases and J drops 9 bases, leaving 11 bases in between. Including the terminal cysteine and phenylalanine, the CDR3 comprises 12 residues. The DNA shown is the 36-base CDR3, in frame from base 1.

The TCR originated in a human donor who was either an allogeneic HSCT recipient or a stem cell or donor lymphocyte infusion donor (not recorded which). It is not recorded whose cells these are; they may come from a transplant donor. The V gene is TRBV12-3 or TRBV12-4 and the J gene is TRBJ1-5; the D gene cannot be named for sure. Material for sequencing was blood, either unsorted or a sorted T cell fraction (not recorded which). In nucleotides, the sequence is TGTGCCAGCAGTCCCGGGGAACGGCCCCAGCATTTT. Its coded protein is CASSPGERPQHF.